What follows is one TCR beta chain and its context. The antigen remains undetermined. The data derive from a study of shared clonotypes between healthy human individuals. Once extracted for a subset, genomic DNA was divided evenly among several immunoSEQ plates. Original analysis: Filtering differed since immunoSEQ provided only junctions, with no quality scores. Repertoires were generated with immunoSEQ multiplex PCR, while TCRdb's copy carries only in-frame clones and drops some. The DNA gave D and trimming, while V, J and clone size come from that table. The sample comprises about 2.1 million clones, 93% of which are singletons, and 1.5% to 2% rests with the top ten. Selected positively for CCR7 and CD45RO-negative, naive CD8 cells excluded terminally differentiated effector memory CD45RA+ cells. Trimming cost V 4 bases and J 5 bases; bases outside gene matches: 8. This CDR3 is 18 amino acids long. Germline loops: CDR1 MNHEY, CDR2 SMNVEV (reference sequence).

Study-level findings and limits: Incompleteness in sorted-subset sequencing, despite large depth, was shown by rarefaction. Shared across a few donors were roughly 4.7% of the naive CD4 clonotypes.

The sequenced sample was naive CD8+ T cells from PBMCs. This TCR was recovered from a man in his late teens or twenties in good health. Some clones in this sample may be carry-over from other donors' samples. V usage is TRBV27 and J usage is TRBJ2-2; 15 bases match TRBD2. CDR3 loop: CASSSRGLAGGQTGELFF. The CDR3, as DNA: TGTGCCAGCAGTTCCCGGGGACTAGCGGGGGGCCAGACCGGGGAGCTGTTTTTT.